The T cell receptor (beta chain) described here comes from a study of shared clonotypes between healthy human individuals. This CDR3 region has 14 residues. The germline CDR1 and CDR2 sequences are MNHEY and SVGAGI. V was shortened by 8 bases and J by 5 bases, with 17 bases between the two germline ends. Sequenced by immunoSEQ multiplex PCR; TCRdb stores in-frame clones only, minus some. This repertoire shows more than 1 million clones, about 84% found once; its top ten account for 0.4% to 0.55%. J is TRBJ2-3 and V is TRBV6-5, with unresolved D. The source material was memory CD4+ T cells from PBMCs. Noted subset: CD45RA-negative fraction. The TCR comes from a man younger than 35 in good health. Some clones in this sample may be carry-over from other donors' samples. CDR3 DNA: TGTGCCAGCGGAAGACTTATGAGCCGAGATACGCAGTATTTT. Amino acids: CASGRLMSRDTQYF.